Each of the 25 T cell receptor beta chains below was sequenced from the same sample in a study of T cells in Graves' hyperthyroidism and ophthalmopathy. What was amplified from RNA transcripts were TCR beta CDR3 regions. With the HTBI primer set, the TCR CDR3 went through a first round of RT-PCR. TCRdb independently ran MiXCR on the multiplex PCR reads; one entry per CDR3 protein. The sample contains about 350,000 distinct CDR3 sequences, over 11% of which appear only once. The sequencing sample was made of blood. These TCRs come from a woman in her 30s with Graves' hyperthyroidism.

This clonotype turned up a few times. V usage is TRBV13 and J usage is TRBJ1-4; 7 bases are a match to TRBD1. CDR1 PRHDT and CDR2 FYEKMQ come from the germline V gene (reference sequence). This CDR3 spans 12 amino acids. V lost 4 bases to trimming and J lost 13 bases; unmatched junction nucleotides: 6. Here the CDR3 reads CASSYRDSRLFF. The CDR3 nucleotides read TGTGCCAGCAGCTACCGGGACAGCAGACTGTTTTTT.

Ten or more counts support this clonotype. This chain links TRBV12-3 or TRBV12-4 with TRBJ2-7; 7 bases line up with TRBD1. Trimming took 5 bases from V and 0 from J; bases not matched to a gene: 7. The CDR3 has 15 residues. The CDR3 sequence is CASSPRDSSSYEQYF. CDR3 in DNA: TGTGCCAGCAGTCCCCGGGACAGTAGCTCCTACGAGCAGTACTTC.

This clonotype was found many times. The rearrangement links TRBV2 to TRBJ2-1; D uncertain. The V end was cut by 4 bases, the J end by 7 bases, with 14 bases between. This CDR3 region has 14 residues. Germline values: CDR1 SNHLY, CDR2 FYNNEI. CDR3: CASSVLANRNEQFF. The CDR3, as DNA: TGTGCCAGCAGTGTTCTGGCAAACCGAAATGAGCAGTTCTTC.

This clonotype was detected many times. The chain links TRBV28 to TRBJ2-3; 9 nucleotides align to TRBD1. This CDR3 has 17 amino acids. Germline CDR1 is MDHEN and CDR2 is SYDVKM. V lost 8 bases to trimming and J lost 0 bases; unmatched junction nucleotides: 12. CDR3 nucleotides: TGTGCCAGCGGCCGGGACAGGGATTTCCCTAGCACAGATACGCAGTATTTT. It yields the protein CASGRDRDFPSTDTQYF. Supplemented by reference TRBV28 and TRBJ2-3, the full variable domain reads DVKVTQSSRYLVKRTGEKVFLECVQDMDHENMFWYRQDPGLGLRLIYFSYDVKMKEKGDIPEGYSVSREKKERFSLILESASTNQTSMYLCASGRDRDFPSTDTQYFGPGTRLTVL.

This clonotype has a count of ten or more. The J gene is TRBJ2-1, the V gene TRBV12-3 or TRBV12-4; no definite D call. The germline V and J ends were trimmed by 7 bases and 4 bases, with 17 bases remaining between them. This CDR3 is 15 amino acids long. CDR3 sequence (DNA): TGTGCCAGCACCACAGTGGGTGGCGCTTACAATGAGCAGTTCTTC. Protein product: CASTTVGGAYNEQFF.

This clonotype was seen many times. The genes are TRBV15 and TRBJ1-3; D gene unclear. V dropped 0 bases and J dropped 0 bases, with 9 bases sitting between them. Germline assignment: CDR1 LNHNV and CDR2 YYDKDF (reference sequence). This CDR3 comprises 16 residues. The CDR3 nucleotides are TGTGCCACCAGCAGAGATAGCGGGATCTCTGGAAACACCATATATTTT. Protein: CATSRDSGISGNTIYF.

The chain is built from TRBV6-2 or TRBV6-3 and TRBJ2-5; D unclear. V dropped 2 bases and J dropped 0 bases, with 10 bases sitting between them. This CDR3 has 15 amino acids. CDR1 is MNHEY, CDR2 SVGEGT, per germline. Here the CDR3 reads CASSYGPVYQETQYF. The CDR3, as DNA: TGTGCCAGCAGTTACGGGCCAGTGTACCAAGAGACCCAGTACTTC.

The J gene is TRBJ2-5, the V gene TRBV9, with D possibly being TRBD2 (6 bases). CDR3 length: 15 residues. The V end was cut by 1 base, the J end by 4 bases, with 14 bases between. Germline V gives CDR1 SGDLS, CDR2 YYNGEE. Here the CDR3 reads CASSVFAGNGETQYF. The CDR3 region has the DNA TGTGCCAGCAGCGTATTTGCGGGAAATGGAGAGACCCAGTACTTC.

This clonotype was seen many times. The chain carries TRBV28 and TRBJ2-1; D possibly matches TRBD1 or TRBD2 (5 bases each). V shed 8 bases and J shed 5 bases, with 13 bases lying between them. CDR1 MDHEN and CDR2 SYDVKM come from the germline V gene. The CDR3 loop spans 13 amino acids. The CDR3 here is CASGTEENNEQFF. The DNA of the CDR3 is TGTGCCAGCGGGACGGAGGAAAACAATGAGCAGTTCTTC.

This clonotype was observed at least ten times. The rearrangement joins TRBV11-2 to TRBJ2-7, with D perhaps being TRBD1 or TRBD2 (6 bases each). V was pared by 1 base and J by 7 bases, with 14 bases between. CDR3 length: 14 amino acids. Germline loops: CDR1 SGHAT, CDR2 FQNNGV. The CDR3 sequence: CASSLAQGGGEQYF. The CDR3 bases are TGTGCCAGCAGCTTAGCACAGGGAGGTGGGGAGCAGTACTTC.

This clonotype was counted at least ten times. The rearrangement joins TRBV28 to TRBJ2-7; D is uncertain. V gave up 3 bases and J gave up 4 bases, with 10 bases separating them. The CDR3 spans 13 residues. Germline V gives CDR1 MDHEN, CDR2 SYDVKM. The CDR3 DNA is TGTGCCAGCAGTTTTTTCGGCGATTACGAGCAGTACTTC. Amino acid sequence: CASSFFGDYEQYF.

This clonotype has at least ten counts. The chain carries TRBV7-2 and TRBJ2-1; D remains ambiguous. Trimming stripped 0 bases from V and 4 bases from J, with 10 bases between. CDR3 length: 15 residues. The germline V gene encodes CDR1 SGHTA and CDR2 FQGNSA. CDR3 residues: CASSLAGQAYNEQFF. In DNA, the CDR3 is TGTGCCAGCAGCTTAGCAGGCCAGGCTTACAATGAGCAGTTCTTC.

The genes are TRBV20-1 and TRBJ2-1, with 10 bases aligning to TRBD2. Germline V lookup: CDR1 DFQATT, CDR2 SNEGSKA (reference sequence). After removal of 1 base from V and 8 bases from J, the junction contained 11 bases not matched to a gene. This CDR3 is 16 amino acids long. The CDR3 DNA follows: TGCAGTGCTAGAGGTTCGGAGCGGGAGGGCCCCTATGAGCAGTTCTTC. Its translation is CSARGSEREGPYEQFF.

This clonotype was picked up a small number of times. The chain joins TRBV18 to TRBJ2-1; D not resolved. Trimming stripped 3 bases from V and 0 bases from J, with 9 bases between. CDR1 and CDR2 (germline): KGHSH, LQKENI. The CDR3 extends over 15 amino acids. CDR3 coding DNA: TGTGCCAGCTCACCGGTGGTAACCTCCTACAATGAGCAGTTCTTC. It is translated as CASSPVVTSYNEQFF.

Turning to this clonotype: A much larger clone lies one base from this, so it may be a read error. The V gene is TRBV6-1, the J gene TRBJ2-5; 7 nucleotides match TRBD2. J was trimmed by 5 bases and V by 3 bases; bases with no gene match: 9. The CDR3 consists of 15 residues. The germline V gene has CDR1 MNHNS and CDR2 SASEGT. CDR3 in DNA: TGTGCCAGCAGTGACGGGACTATCGCCGGGGAGACCCAGTACTTC. Protein sequence: CASSDGTIAGETQYF.

This clonotype was seen at least ten times. The chain links TRBV11-2 to TRBJ1-2; the D is unclear. Germline CDR1 is SGHAT and CDR2 is FQNNGV. Trimming stripped 5 bases from V and 5 bases from J, with 18 bases between. CDR3 length: 15 amino acids. This CDR3 reads CASSPIGNPPYGYTF. The DNA of the CDR3 is TGTGCCAGCAGCCCAATTGGGAATCCACCGTATGGCTACACCTTC.

This clonotype was seen only a few times. This chain joins TRBV10-1 and TRBJ2-2, with D hard to call. This CDR3 has 13 amino acids. The ends were cut back, 0 bases at V and 6 bases at J, with 5 bases in the middle. Germline CDR1 WNHNN, CDR2 SYGVQD (reference sequence). DNA of the CDR3: TGCGCCAGCAGTGAGTCGAGGTCCGGGGAGCTGTTTTTT. The encoded protein is CASSESRSGELFF.

This chain links TRBV20-1 with TRBJ1-4; D possibly corresponds to TRBD1 (5 bases). The CDR3 contains 15 residues. Germline V CDR1 and CDR2: DFQATT, SNEGSKA (reference sequence). Trimming pared 6 bases from V and 4 bases from J, leaving 18 bases between. The CDR3 loop reads CSALLAGTGNEKLFF. The CDR3 coding sequence is TGCAGTGCCCTTCTCGCCGGGACGGGTAATGAAAAACTGTTTTTT.

This clonotype was detected a few times. CDR3 in amino acids: CATSDFSSDRGDYNEQFF. The CDR3 bases are TGTGCCACCAGTGATTTCAGTTCGGACAGGGGGGACTACAATGAGCAGTTCTTC. The V gene is TRBV24-1, the J gene TRBJ2-1, with TRBD1 identical over 10 bases. The CDR3 extends over 18 amino acids. V shed 1 base, J shed 3 bases, and the junction held 8 bases outside the gene matches. The germline gives CDR1 KGHDR, CDR2 SFDVKD.

This clonotype has at least ten counts. The rearrangement uses TRBV18 and TRBJ2-3, with D perhaps TRBD1 (5 bases). Trimming cost V 6 bases and J 1 base, with 14 bases left between them. Germline loops: CDR1 KGHSH, CDR2 LQKENI. The CDR3 covers 15 residues. The CDR3 reads CASSIGASRTDTQYF. The DNA for the CDR3 is TGTGCCAGCTCGATTGGGGCCAGCCGCACAGATACGCAGTATTTT.

This clonotype was observed at least ten times. This chain links TRBV11-2 with TRBJ2-5, with 8 bases fitting TRBD2. Germline-derived CDR1 and CDR2 are SGHAT and FQNNGV. The V segment lost 0 bases and the J segment 5 bases; nucleotides outside the gene matches: 5. The CDR3 is made up of 15 amino acids. The CDR3 nucleotides read TGTGCCAGCAGCTTAGATCGGGGGGGTTGGGAGACCCAGTACTTC. This translates into CASSLDRGGWETQYF.

This clonotype was observed at least ten times. V usage is TRBV7-8 and J usage is TRBJ1-2; TRBD1 is a possible D gene (5 bases). The V end was cut by 10 bases, the J end by 6 bases, with 15 bases between. Germline CDR1 SGHVS, CDR2 FQNEAQ. This CDR3 contains 12 residues. The CDR3 DNA reads as TGTGCCACTCGGACACCAACCCATGGCTACACCTTC. It specifies CATRTPTHGYTF.

V is TRBV30 and J is TRBJ2-7; TRBD2 might be the D (5 bases). V gave up 0 bases and J gave up 0 bases, with 18 bases separating them. CDR1 and CDR2 (germline): GTSNPN, SVGIG (reference sequence). This CDR3 is 17 amino acids long. CDR3 residues: CAWSVQRNGVSSYEQYF. The CDR3 nucleotides read TGTGCCTGGAGTGTACAAAGGAACGGGGTAAGCTCCTACGAGCAGTACTTC.

This clonotype came up a few times. This sequence may be a read error, since a much larger clone differs from it by one base. The rearrangement joins TRBV7-2 to TRBJ2-3, with 12 bases fitting TRBD2. CDR3 length: 16 residues. Germline CDR1 SGHTA, CDR2 FQGNSA. This chain's CDR3 is CASSLGGLAGTDTRYF. The CDR3 DNA reads TGTGCCAGCAGCTTAGGGGGACTAGCGGGCACAGATACGCGGTATTTT.

At least ten counts were recorded for this clonotype. The chain has TRBV6-2 or TRBV6-3 and TRBJ2-3; 8 nucleotides line up with TRBD1. Germline-derived CDR1 and CDR2 are MNHEY and SVGEGT. This CDR3 spans 15 amino acids. The trim removed 0 bases at V and 6 bases at J, leaving 5 bases unmatched. For the CDR3, the DNA is TGTGCCAGCAGTTACTCTTTTGGACAGGGCGATACGCAGTATTTT. Residues: CASSYSFGQGDTQYF.